The T cell receptor (beta chain) described here comes from a study of blood T cell repertoires in COVID-19. The CDR3 runs 15 residues. Germline values: CDR1 KGHSH, CDR2 LQKENI. V was clipped by 4 bases and J by 9 bases, with 16 bases between them. In the original processing: It was from reference gene primer amplification that nucleated cell counts were estimated. Clones were read by immunoSEQ multiplex PCR, and TCRdb kept only the in-frame ones, dropping some. V and J calls and clone size follow that table, whereas D and trimming were derived from the DNA. In the table there are about 260,000 clones, just under 85% of which are singletons.

The chain uses TRBV18 and TRBJ1-6; no reliable D call. The receptor comes from a woman over 75 with acute or convalescent COVID-19. Sequenced sample: peripheral blood. The CDR3, as DNA: TGTGCCAGCTCACGTTCTAACGTAGTTAGTTCACCCCTCCACTTT. Residues: CASSRSNVVSSPLHF.